The rows below give T cell receptor beta chains drawn from one sample of a study of neurological immune-mediated disorders. TCRdb ran MiXCR on the 5' RACE reads and lists one entry per CDR3 protein. The table shows under 45,000 distinct CDR3 sequences, with more than 12% occurring only once. Sequenced: CD4+ T cells from blood. Source of these receptors: a woman aged 55 to 70 with HTLV-1-associated myelopathy (HAM/TSP). The CDR3 runs from the conserved cysteine through the conserved F or W. Each record gives: J gene, D gene, clone size, V gene, CDR3 protein, CDR3 DNA. The D gene is left open where the match is weak. Size values are once, few and many counts, or a class for expanded clones, and some rows have none.

j_gene: TRBJ1-1
d_gene: TRBD1
abundance: many
v_gene: TRBV20-1
CDR3aa: CSAIGQGRSTEAFF
CDR3nt: TGCAGTGCTATTGGACAGGGAAGATCCACTGAAGCTTTCTTT

j_gene: TRBJ2-1
d_gene: TRBD1
abundance: many
v_gene: TRBV5-6
CDR3aa: CASSLVRDRVRSSYNEQFF
CDR3nt: TGTGCCAGCAGCTTGGTCAGGGACAGGGTCAGGAGCTCCTACAATGAGCAGTTCTTC

j_gene: TRBJ2-1
d_gene: TRBD2
abundance: many
v_gene: TRBV3-1
CDR3aa: CASSPWIAGDTYNEQFF
CDR3nt: TGTGCCAGCAGCCCCTGGATAGCGGGGGATACCTACAATGAGCAGTTCTTC

j_gene: TRBJ2-5
d_gene: -
abundance: many
v_gene: TRBV5-5
CDR3aa: CASSDLIAVGETQYF
CDR3nt: TGTGCCAGCAGCGATCTTATAGCGGTCGGGGAGACCCAGTACTTC

j_gene: TRBJ1-5
d_gene: TRBD1
abundance: many
v_gene: TRBV12-3/TRBV12-4
CDR3aa: CASSLDRGPWSNQPQHF
CDR3nt: TGTGCCAGCAGTTTGGACAGGGGCCCCTGGAGCAATCAGCCCCAGCATTTT

j_gene: TRBJ2-3
d_gene: TRBD2
abundance: once
v_gene: TRBV28
CDR3aa: CASKRGGNTDTQYF
CDR3nt: TGTGCCAGCAAGCGGGGGGGGAACACAGATACGCAGTATTTT

j_gene: TRBJ1-1
d_gene: TRBD1
abundance: many
v_gene: TRBV5-1
CDR3aa: CASSLVAGGTEAFF
CDR3nt: TGCGCCAGCAGCTTGGTGGCAGGGGGCACTGAAGCTTTCTTT

j_gene: TRBJ2-5
d_gene: -
abundance: many
v_gene: TRBV14
CDR3aa: CASSQAGTQYF
CDR3nt: TGTGCCAGCAGCCAAGCGGGGACCCAGTACTTC

j_gene: TRBJ2-3
d_gene: -
abundance: -
v_gene: TRBV7-8
CDR3aa: CASRSGGAGSSDTQYF
CDR3nt: TGTGCCAGCAGAAGTGGGGGGGCGGGTTCATCAGATACGCAGTATTTT

j_gene: TRBJ2-7
d_gene: -
abundance: -
v_gene: TRBV12-2
CDR3aa: CASRSLELGGPDEQYF
CDR3nt: TGTGCAAGTCGCTCTCTGGAGCTGGGGGGCCCTGACGAGCAGTACTTC

j_gene: TRBJ1-1
d_gene: -
abundance: many
v_gene: TRBV5-1
CDR3aa: CASSLGGGFERLTEAFF
CDR3nt: TGCGCCAGCAGCTTGGGGGGAGGTTTTGAGCGACTGACTGAAGCTTTCTTT

j_gene: TRBJ2-2
d_gene: -
abundance: many
v_gene: TRBV20-1
CDR3aa: CSARLNTGELFF
CDR3nt: TGCAGTGCTAGGTTGAACACCGGGGAGCTGTTTTTT

j_gene: TRBJ2-7
d_gene: -
abundance: many
v_gene: TRBV5-1
CDR3aa: CASSPGGVPYEQYF
CDR3nt: TGCGCCAGCAGCCCGGGGGGCGTCCCCTACGAGCAGTACTTC

j_gene: TRBJ1-2
d_gene: -
abundance: many
v_gene: TRBV20-1
CDR3aa: CSARARMKHGYTF
CDR3nt: TGCAGTGCTAGAGCCAGGATGAAGCATGGCTACACCTTC

j_gene: TRBJ2-5
d_gene: TRBD2
abundance: many
v_gene: TRBV5-1
CDR3aa: CASSSGLAMGETQYF
CDR3nt: TGCGCCAGCAGCTCGGGACTAGCCATGGGGGAGACCCAGTACTTC

j_gene: TRBJ1-1
d_gene: TRBD1
abundance: many
v_gene: TRBV20-1
CDR3aa: CSVILGTGVGEAFF
CDR3nt: TGCAGTGTTATCCTGGGGACAGGGGTTGGTGAAGCTTTCTTT

j_gene: TRBJ1-2
d_gene: -
abundance: many
v_gene: TRBV5-1
CDR3aa: CASSPRGDTNYGYTF
CDR3nt: TGCGCCAGCAGCCCGCGGGGGGATACCAACTATGGCTACACCTTC

j_gene: TRBJ1-1
d_gene: -
abundance: many
v_gene: TRBV7-2
CDR3aa: CASRPATEAFF
CDR3nt: TGTGCCAGCAGGCCCGCCACTGAAGCTTTCTTT

j_gene: TRBJ2-3
d_gene: TRBD1
abundance: many
v_gene: TRBV5-1
CDR3aa: CASSPRDSGWDTQYF
CDR3nt: TGCGCCAGCAGCCCCAGGGACAGCGGCTGGGATACGCAGTATTTT

j_gene: TRBJ2-5
d_gene: -
abundance: few
v_gene: TRBV5-1
CDR3aa: CASSKGQSQETQYF
CDR3nt: TGCGCCAGCAGCAAAGGACAGAGCCAAGAGACCCAGTACTTC

j_gene: TRBJ1-5
d_gene: -
abundance: many
v_gene: TRBV21-1
CDR3aa: CASSKSNRSISNQPQHF
CDR3nt: TGTGCCAGCAGCAAAAGTAACAGGTCAATTAGCAATCAGCCCCAGCATTTT

j_gene: TRBJ2-3
d_gene: TRBD1
abundance: many
v_gene: TRBV5-1
CDR3aa: CASGEGQGGTDTQYF
CDR3nt: TGCGCCAGCGGGGAAGGACAGGGCGGCACAGATACGCAGTATTTT

j_gene: TRBJ1-5
d_gene: TRBD1
abundance: many
v_gene: TRBV20-1
CDR3aa: CSAFGQGHSNQPQHF
CDR3nt: TGCAGTGCTTTCGGACAGGGGCATAGCAATCAGCCCCAGCATTTT

j_gene: TRBJ2-5
d_gene: -
abundance: many
v_gene: TRBV5-1
CDR3aa: CASQRRTQETQYF
CDR3nt: TGCGCCAGCCAACGGAGAACGCAAGAGACCCAGTACTTC

j_gene: TRBJ2-7
d_gene: -
abundance: -
v_gene: TRBV3-1
CDR3aa: CASSQNLLPGSQNF
CDR3nt: TGTGCCAGCAGCCAAAACCTTTTGCCGGGGAGCCAGAACTTC

j_gene: TRBJ2-1
d_gene: -
abundance: many
v_gene: TRBV5-6
CDR3aa: CASSFRLPEQFF
CDR3nt: TGTGCCAGCAGCTTTCGTCTCCCTGAGCAGTTCTTC

j_gene: TRBJ1-2
d_gene: TRBD1
abundance: -
v_gene: TRBV4-2
CDR3aa: CASSQLDRGHGYTF
CDR3nt: TGTGCCAGCAGCCAATTAGACAGGGGACATGGCTACACCTTC

j_gene: TRBJ2-3
d_gene: -
abundance: many
v_gene: TRBV5-1
CDR3aa: CASSLNRGGFGDTQYF
CDR3nt: TGCGCCAGCAGCTTAAATAGAGGGGGTTTTGGAGATACGCAGTATTTT

j_gene: TRBJ1-2
d_gene: TRBD1
abundance: many
v_gene: TRBV10-2
CDR3aa: CASSDPRDRDFYGYTF
CDR3nt: TGCGCCAGCAGTGACCCCCGGGACAGGGACTTCTATGGCTACACCTTC

j_gene: TRBJ1-3
d_gene: TRBD1
abundance: medium-sized
v_gene: TRBV5-1
CDR3aa: CASSPWTGGNTIYF
CDR3nt: TGCGCCAGCAGCCCCTGGACAGGGGGAAACACCATATATTTT

j_gene: TRBJ2-1
d_gene: TRBD1
abundance: -
v_gene: TRBV20-1
CDR3aa: CSAGGTGFNEQFF
CDR3nt: TGCAGTGCAGGTGGGACAGGGTTCAATGAGCAGTTCTTC

j_gene: TRBJ1-2
d_gene: TRBD1
abundance: many
v_gene: TRBV4-2
CDR3aa: CASSVTPGQGDYGYTF
CDR3nt: TGTGCCAGCAGCGTAACTCCGGGACAGGGAGACTATGGCTACACCTTC

j_gene: TRBJ2-1
d_gene: -
abundance: many
v_gene: TRBV5-1
CDR3aa: CASSLVARNYNEQFF
CDR3nt: TGCGCCAGCAGCTTGGTTGCCAGGAATTACAATGAGCAGTTCTTC

j_gene: TRBJ1-2
d_gene: -
abundance: many
v_gene: TRBV10-3
CDR3aa: CAISESGPLYGYTF
CDR3nt: TGTGCCATCAGTGAGTCGGGACCCCTCTATGGCTACACCTTC

j_gene: TRBJ1-1
d_gene: -
abundance: many
v_gene: TRBV5-5
CDR3aa: CASSLMVGGNTEAFF
CDR3nt: TGTGCCAGCAGCTTGATGGTGGGAGGAAACACTGAAGCTTTCTTT

j_gene: TRBJ1-1
d_gene: TRBD1
abundance: few
v_gene: TRBV19
CDR3aa: CASEGRQGRTEAFF
CDR3nt: TGTGCCAGTGAGGGGCGACAGGGGCGGACTGAAGCTTTCTTT

j_gene: TRBJ2-2
d_gene: -
abundance: -
v_gene: TRBV6-1
CDR3aa: CASSGDSLTGDLFF
CDR3nt: TGTGCCAGCAGTGGGGACTCTCTCACCGGGGATCTGTTTTTT

j_gene: TRBJ1-1
d_gene: -
abundance: many
v_gene: TRBV7-9
CDR3aa: CASSLYWDTEAFF
CDR3nt: TGTGCCAGCAGCTTATACTGGGACACTGAAGCTTTCTTT

j_gene: TRBJ2-5
d_gene: -
abundance: once
v_gene: TRBV19
CDR3aa: CASSIEAGDQETQYF
CDR3nt: TGTGCCAGTAGTATTGAGGCTGGAGACCAAGAGACCCAGTACTTC

j_gene: TRBJ2-6
d_gene: -
abundance: -
v_gene: TRBV5-6
CDR3aa: CASRRGGTGASGANVLTF
CDR3nt: TGTGCCAGCAGACGGGGGGGGACAGGAGCCTCTGGGGCCAACGTCCTGACTTTC

j_gene: TRBJ1-4
d_gene: -
abundance: many
v_gene: TRBV20-1
CDR3aa: CSARQGYGEKLFF
CDR3nt: TGCAGTGCTAGACAGGGGTATGGAGAAAAACTGTTTTTT

j_gene: TRBJ2-7
d_gene: -
abundance: -
v_gene: TRBV10-2
CDR3aa: CASSGQVYEQYF
CDR3nt: TGCGCCAGCAGTGGACAGGTCTACGAGCAGTACTTC

j_gene: TRBJ2-5
d_gene: -
abundance: many
v_gene: TRBV5-5
CDR3aa: CASSLSPTLNQETQYF
CDR3nt: TGTGCCAGCAGCTTATCACCGACACTGAACCAAGAGACCCAGTACTTC

j_gene: TRBJ2-7
d_gene: TRBD1
abundance: -
v_gene: TRBV10-3
CDR3aa: CAISDGTGVLDHEQYF
CDR3nt: TGTGCCATCAGTGACGGGACAGGGGTCTTAGATCACGAGCAGTACTTC

j_gene: TRBJ2-2
d_gene: -
abundance: many
v_gene: TRBV4-2
CDR3aa: CASSQDRGARTGELFF
CDR3nt: TGTGCCAGCAGCCAAGATCGGGGGGCGCGGACCGGGGAGCTGTTTTTT

j_gene: TRBJ2-2
d_gene: -
abundance: many
v_gene: TRBV10-3
CDR3aa: CAISHSTTGELFF
CDR3nt: TGTGCCATCAGCCACTCTACGACCGGGGAGCTGTTTTTT

j_gene: TRBJ2-7
d_gene: TRBD1
abundance: many
v_gene: TRBV3-1
CDR3aa: CASSQGPVGQGVDF
CDR3nt: TGTGCCAGCAGCCAAGGCCCGGTGGGACAGGGGGTTGACTTC

j_gene: TRBJ1-1
d_gene: TRBD1
abundance: many
v_gene: TRBV7-9
CDR3aa: CASSRPPLRTGMSTEAFF
CDR3nt: TGTGCCAGCAGCCGACCGCCGCTCCGGACAGGGATGAGCACTGAAGCTTTCTTT

j_gene: TRBJ2-1
d_gene: -
abundance: -
v_gene: TRBV29-1
CDR3aa: CSAATGPNEQFF
CDR3nt: TGCAGCGCCGCGACAGGCCCCAATGAGCAGTTCTTC

j_gene: TRBJ1-3
d_gene: -
abundance: -
v_gene: TRBV30
CDR3aa: CAQQENSGNTIYF
CDR3nt: TGTGCCCAACAGGAAAACTCTGGAAACACCATATATTTT

j_gene: TRBJ2-6
d_gene: -
abundance: many
v_gene: TRBV4-1
CDR3aa: CASSQAPFTGSGANVLTF
CDR3nt: TGCGCCAGCAGCCAAGCCCCCTTCACAGGATCCGGGGCCAACGTCCTGACTTTC

j_gene: TRBJ2-7
d_gene: -
abundance: many
v_gene: TRBV29-1
CDR3aa: CSALGQSYEQYF
CDR3nt: TGCAGCGCCTTGGGACAAAGCTACGAGCAGTACTTC